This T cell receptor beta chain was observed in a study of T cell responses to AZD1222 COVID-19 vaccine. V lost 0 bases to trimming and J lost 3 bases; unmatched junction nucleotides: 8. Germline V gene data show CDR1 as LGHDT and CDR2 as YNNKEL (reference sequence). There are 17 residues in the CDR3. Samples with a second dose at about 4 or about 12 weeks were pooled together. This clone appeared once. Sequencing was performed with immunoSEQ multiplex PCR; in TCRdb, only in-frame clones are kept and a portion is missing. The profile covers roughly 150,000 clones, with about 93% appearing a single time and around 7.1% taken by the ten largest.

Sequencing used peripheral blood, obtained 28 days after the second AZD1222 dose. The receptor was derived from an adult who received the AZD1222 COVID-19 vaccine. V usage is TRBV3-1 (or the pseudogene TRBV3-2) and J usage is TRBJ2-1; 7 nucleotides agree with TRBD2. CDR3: CASSQDQAGPIYNEQFF. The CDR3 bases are TGTGCCAGCAGCCAAGATCAAGCGGGGCCGATCTACAATGAGCAGTTCTTC.